The present T cell receptor (beta chain) was sequenced within a study of blood T cells in healthy people across ages. Only a few counts were recorded for this clonotype. A second PCR of roughly 7 to 11 cycles used a sample-barcoded 5' primer and a J-beta primer mix. TCRdb reanalysed the 5' RACE reads using MiXCR and keeps one entry per CDR3 protein. The data hold approximately 960,000 distinct CDR3 sequences, with almost 30% observed a single time. This same sample was also taken into another study, of T cells of mothers and their children.

The sequenced material came from blood. This clonotype originated in a woman in her 40s in good health.

The CDR3 nucleotides are TGTGCCAGCAGATCCGGGACTAGGGCTTCTGGATGGTTCGAGCAGTACTTC. Translated: CASRSGTRASGWFEQYF. V is TRBV28 and J is TRBJ2-7; 8 bases agree with TRBD2. Germline V CDR1 and CDR2: MDHEN, SYDVKM. The V and J ends lost 6 bases and 6 bases, in that order; junction bases with no gene match: 19. The CDR3 spans 17 residues.